The TCR beta chain under discussion was sequenced for a study of CD8 T cells in Susac syndrome. With random hexamers, 0.5 to 1 ug RNA was reverse transcribed. A multiplex approach, immunoSEQ multiplex PCR, amplified TCR beta CDR3 across 54 Vbeta and 13 Jbeta. TCRdb processed the immunoSEQ multiplex PCR reads anew with MiXCR; each CDR3 protein has one entry. The repertoire holds about 300,000 distinct CDR3 sequences, with about nine tenths as singletons. Trimming stripped 5 bases from V and 8 bases from J, with 18 bases between. The germline V gene encodes CDR1 MNHNS and CDR2 SASEGT. This CDR3 has 14 residues.

This chain connects TRBV6-1 to TRBJ1-2, with D perhaps TRBD1 (5 bases). The sequence came from a human donor with multiple sclerosis. Sequenced input: CD8+ T cells from PBMCs. CDR3 region: CASSIPRGGEGYTF. Here the CDR3 DNA reads TGTGCCAGCAGTATCCCTCGGGGAGGGGAAGGCTACACCTTC.